Sequencing of this T cell receptor (beta chain) was carried out in a study of cytomegalovirus exposure and HLA in healthy donors. 13 Jbeta primers and 60 Vbeta primers were used for the PCR. The data were produced by immunoSEQ multiplex PCR, yet TCRdb's version contains in-frame clones alone and is incomplete. The table has 120,000 to 150,000 clones, roughly 85% seen once; the top ten hold 3% to 3.5%. In the case of this clone: Its antigen is undetermined.

In germline, CDR1 is MDHEN, CDR2 SYDVKM. The CDR3 totals 16 residues. With V trimmed by 4 bases and J by 4 bases, 10 bases remained unmatched. Study-level results: Reported results showed that the classifier diagnosed cytomegalovirus status with high specificity and sensitivity.

This sequence joins TRBV28 and TRBJ2-1, with 7 nucleotides matching TRBD2. This receptor was taken from a male donor in good health and CMV-seronegative. The source material was PBMCs. CDR3 in amino acids: CASSSPRAGPYNEQFF. The CDR3 coding sequence is TGTGCCAGCAGTTCCCCCCGAGCGGGGCCTTACAATGAGCAGTTCTTC. The variable domain in full, with the rest retrieved from reference TRBV28 and TRBJ2-1, is DVKVTQSSRYLVKRTGEKVFLECVQDMDHENMFWYRQDPGLGLRLIYFSYDVKMKEKGDIPEGYSVSREKKERFSLILESASTNQTSMYLCASSSPRAGPYNEQFFGPGTRLTVL.